This T cell receptor (beta chain) emerged from a study of cytomegalovirus exposure and HLA in healthy donors. Points from the study as a whole: Later genetic work tied a missense DCLRE1C variant to beta-chain V and J trimming.

As concerns this clone: Its antigen is still unknown.

Primers: 60 Vbeta forward and 13 Jbeta reverse. Libraries were prepared by immunoSEQ multiplex PCR; TCRdb keeps only in-frame clonotypes and omits some of them. The table includes around 86,000 clones, around 80% detected once. Per germline, CDR1 LNHDA and CDR2 SQIVND (reference sequence). The CDR3 totals 15 residues. V lost 5 bases to trimming and J lost 3 bases, with 16 bases between them. V is TRBV19 and J is TRBJ1-1; no clear D. The clonotype was recovered from a man aged 50 to 60 in good health and CMV-seropositive. The sequenced sample consisted of PBMCs. CDR3 in amino acids: CASSPQQLIHTEAFF. Written as DNA, the CDR3 is TGTGCCAGTAGTCCGCAACAGTTGATCCACACTGAAGCTTTCTTT.